Described below is a single T cell receptor beta chain sequence and its context. TCRdb keeps only in-frame clones here, not all; method: immunoSEQ multiplex PCR. In the table there are about 96,000 clones, approximately 63% of which are singletons. This specimen comes from a study of shared clonotypes between healthy human individuals. CDR1 MNHEY and CDR2 SMNVEV come from the germline V gene (reference sequence). V lost 5 bases, J lost 1 base, and 8 bases lay in between. The CDR3 runs 14 residues. This TCR came from a man aged 25-45 years in good health. V gene TRBV27 combines with J gene TRBJ2-2; unclear D gene. The sequenced material came from memory CD8+ T cells sorted from blood. The subset: CD45RO+ cells pooled with CCR7-negative TemRA cells. In DNA, the CDR3 is TGTGCCAGCAGTCCCACCCAGAACACCGGGGAGCTGTTTTTT. Protein: CASSPTQNTGELFF.